This TCR beta chain was captured by sequencing in a study of blood T cell repertoires in COVID-19. This clone has a handful of counts. CDR1 is MGHRA and CDR2 is YSYEKL in the germline V gene. Trimming removed 1 base from V and 3 bases from J, with 10 bases in between. The CDR3 extends over 15 amino acids. Using immunoSEQ multiplex PCR, the repertoire was profiled, and TCRdb retains in-frame clones only, with some absent. This table has around 65,000 clones, around 79% appearing once. The sequence derives from a man in his sixties with acute or convalescent COVID-19. Specimen: peripheral blood. The V and J genes are TRBV4-1 and TRBJ1-3, with D perhaps TRBD1 (5 bases). The CDR3 DNA reads TGCGCCAGCAGCCAAGGTGGGACTTATGGAAACACCATATATTTT. It encodes CASSQGGTYGNTIYF.